The 24 T cell receptor beta chains listed next were all sequenced from one sample in a study of monozygotic twins with inflammatory bowel disease. Reanalyzing the 5' RACE reads, TCRdb keeps one entry per CDR3 protein, without DNA. This repertoire includes approximately 400,000 distinct CDR3 sequences. Sequenced: blood. The receptors derive from a human donor with ulcerative colitis or Crohn's disease, or a healthy co-twin of an affected twin (not recorded which).

The chain carries TRBV20-1 and TRBJ2-1; without DNA, the TCRdb call of TRBD2 cannot be checked. Germline V gene lookup returns CDR1 DFQATT and CDR2 SNEGSKA (reference sequence). There are 12 residues in the CDR3. CDR3 protein: CSAPGLGVSQFF.

V gene TRBV29-1 combines with J gene TRBJ2-3. The CDR3 is made up of 13 amino acids. The V gene's germline CDR1 is SQVTM and CDR2 ANQGSEA. CDR3 in amino acids: CSVVDRTWGTQYF.

The CDR3 loop is CASSYGGADTQYF. This chain links TRBV3-1 with TRBJ2-3; with no DNA, the TCRdb D assignment of TRBD2 cannot be verified. The CDR3 length is 13 residues. The germline CDR1 and CDR2 sequences are LGHDT and YNNKEL (reference sequence).

The chain employs TRBV7-9 and TRBJ1-2. The CDR3 extends over 11 amino acids. The germline V gene has CDR1 SEHNR and CDR2 FQNEAQ (reference sequence). CDR3 protein: CASSSREGYTF.

This chain uses TRBV6-4 with TRBJ1-1; TCRdb calls TRBD1, which cannot be checked without DNA. This CDR3 is 13 amino acids long. Germline values: CDR1 MRHNA, CDR2 SNTAGT. The CDR3 loop reads CASSDGQGYEAFF.

This sequence joins TRBV20-1 and TRBJ2-3; the TCRdb call, TRBD2, lacks DNA for checking. CDR1 and CDR2 (germline): DFQATT, SNEGSKA (reference sequence). The CDR3 is 16 amino acids. The chain's CDR3 is CSADGESGGGSDTQYF.

The chain joins TRBV5-1 to TRBJ2-3; TCRdb outputs TRBD2, but without DNA this stays unchecked. CDR3 length: 15 residues. Germline lookup yields CDR1 SGHRS and CDR2 YFSETQ. The CDR3 spells CASSALAGPTDTQYF.

The CDR3 spells CASTQGGEQYF. The V and J genes are TRBV3-1 and TRBJ2-7; TCRdb outputs TRBD2, but without DNA this stays unchecked. Germline V CDR1 and CDR2: LGHDT, YNNKEL (reference sequence). This CDR3 spans 11 amino acids.

The rearrangement uses TRBV6-5 and TRBJ2-1; the TRBD2 assignment by TCRdb is unverifiable without DNA. The V gene's germline CDR1 is MNHEY and CDR2 SVGAGI. This CDR3 contains 16 residues. This CDR3 is CASSYAPGLAGNEQFF.

This chain joins TRBV5-5 and TRBJ2-1; TCRdb indicates TRBD1, and absent DNA this call remains unverified. This CDR3 has 16 amino acids. Germline V CDR1 and CDR2: SGHKS, YYEKEE (reference sequence). The chain's CDR3 is CASSLYPGQEYNEQFF.

This chain joins TRBV7-8 and TRBJ1-1; lacking DNA, the TRBD1 call made by TCRdb goes unchecked. The CDR3 has 16 amino acids. Germline CDR1 SGHVS, CDR2 FQNEAQ. The CDR3 loop reads CASSLGRGVRGTEAFF.

The chain couples TRBV30 to TRBJ1-1; TCRdb calls TRBD1, which cannot be checked without DNA. The CDR3 is 15 amino acids. CDR1 GTSNPN and CDR2 SVGIG come from the germline V gene (reference sequence). The CDR3 spells CAWSWTDVRSTEAFF. Full variable domain (missing parts from reference TRBV30 and TRBJ1-1): SQTIHQWPATLVQPVGSPLSLECTVEGTSNPNLYWYRQAAGRGLQLLFYSVGIGQISSEVPQNLSASRPQDRQFILSSKKLLLSDSGFYLCAWSWTDVRSTEAFFGQGTRLTVV.

The rearrangement links TRBV12-3 or TRBV12-4 to TRBJ1-5; TCRdb's assignment of TRBD1 cannot be checked, as there is no DNA. This CDR3 spans 14 amino acids. The CDR3 sequence is CASRGQGNYQPQHF.

The gene calls are TRBV6-1 and TRBJ2-7. The germline CDR1 and CDR2 sequences are MNHNS and SASEGT. The length of the CDR3 is 14 residues. CDR3 residues: CASRSRAVVYEQYF.

The chain has TRBV6-2 or TRBV6-3 and TRBJ1-1. This CDR3 has 14 amino acids. The germline CDR1 and CDR2 sequences are MNHEY and SVGEGT. CDR3 sequence: CASSLRPGRREAFF.

The rearrangement joins TRBV19 to TRBJ1-5. The CDR3 is 15 amino acids. Germline V gene sequence: CDR1 LNHDA, CDR2 SQIVND (reference sequence). The CDR3 here is CASSMRPAYNQPQHF. The complete variable domain, with remaining parts taken from reference TRBV19 and TRBJ1-5, reads DGGITQSPKYLFRKEGQNVTLSCEQNLNHDAMYWYRQDPGQGLRLIYYSQIVNDFQKGDIAEGYSVSREKKESFPLTVTSAQKNPTAFYLCASSMRPAYNQPQHFGDGTRLSIL.

The chain carries TRBV19 and TRBJ1-1; TCRdb's D gene call, TRBD1, goes unchecked for lack of DNA. This CDR3 has 15 residues. Germline V gives CDR1 LNHDA, CDR2 SQIVND (reference sequence). This CDR3 reads CASSIRQGVNTEAFF.

This chain uses TRBV5-1 with TRBJ2-7; TCRdb names TRBD1, which stays unverified in the absence of DNA. Germline values: CDR1 SGHRS, CDR2 YFSETQ. This CDR3 has 15 residues. CDR3 sequence: CASSLFGTGDYEQYF.

The chain carries TRBV9 and TRBJ2-1; TCRdb picks TRBD2, but there is no DNA to check that call. The CDR3 runs 16 residues. Looked up from germline, CDR1 is SGDLS and CDR2 is YYNGEE. The chain's CDR3 is CASSTTSGRAYNEQFF.

This chain links TRBV19 with TRBJ1-6. The CDR3 is made up of 15 amino acids. Germline CDR1 is LNHDA and CDR2 is SQIVND (reference sequence). CDR3 amino acids: CASSIAMSAGSPLHF.

The chain uses TRBV5-4 and TRBJ1-1; as DNA is missing, the TRBD1 call by TCRdb cannot be tested. The germline CDR1 and CDR2 sequences are SGHNT and YYREEE (reference sequence). The CDR3 has 15 amino acids. The chain's CDR3 is CASRGVGQMNTEAFF. Complete variable domain (other parts from reference TRBV5-4 and TRBJ1-1): ETGVTQSPTHLIKTRGQQVTLRCSSQSGHNTVSWYQQALGQGPQFIFQYYREEENGRGNFPPRFSGLQFPNYSSELNVNALELDDSALYLCASRGVGQMNTEAFFGQGTRLTVV.

The gene calls are TRBV5-6 and TRBJ2-2. The length of the CDR3 is 17 residues. In germline, CDR1 is SGHDT, CDR2 YYEEEE. Here the CDR3 reads CASSLGELRLNTGELFF.

V is TRBV10-3 and J is TRBJ2-5. The CDR3 has 13 amino acids. Looked up from germline, CDR1 is ENHRY and CDR2 is SYGVKD. This chain's CDR3 is CAISEAFQETQYF.

The V gene is TRBV20-1, the J gene TRBJ2-1; the TCRdb D gene call, TRBD1, has no DNA to confirm it. Germline CDR1 DFQATT, CDR2 SNEGSKA (reference sequence). The CDR3 runs 11 residues. This chain's CDR3 is CEALGDNEQFF.